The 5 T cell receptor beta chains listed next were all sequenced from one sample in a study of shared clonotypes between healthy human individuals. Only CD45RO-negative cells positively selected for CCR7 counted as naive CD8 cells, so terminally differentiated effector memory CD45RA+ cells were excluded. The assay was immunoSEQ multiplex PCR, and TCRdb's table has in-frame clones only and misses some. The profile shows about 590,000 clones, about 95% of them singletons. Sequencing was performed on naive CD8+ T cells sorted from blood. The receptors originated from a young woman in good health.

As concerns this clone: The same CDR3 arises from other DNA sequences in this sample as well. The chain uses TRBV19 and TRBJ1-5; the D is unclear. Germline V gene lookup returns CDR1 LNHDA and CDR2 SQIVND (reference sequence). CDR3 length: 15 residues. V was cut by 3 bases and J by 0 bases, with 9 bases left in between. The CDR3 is CASSMGGYSNQPQHF. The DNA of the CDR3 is TGTGCCAGTAGTATGGGTGGGTATAGCAATCAGCCCCAGCATTTT.

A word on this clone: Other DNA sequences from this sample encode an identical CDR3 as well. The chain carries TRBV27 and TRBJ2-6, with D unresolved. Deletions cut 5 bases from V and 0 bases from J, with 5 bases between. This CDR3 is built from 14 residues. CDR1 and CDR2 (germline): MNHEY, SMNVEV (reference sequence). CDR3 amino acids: CASSPYSGANVLTF. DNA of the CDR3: TGTGCCAGCAGTCCCTACTCTGGGGCCAACGTCCTGACTTTC.

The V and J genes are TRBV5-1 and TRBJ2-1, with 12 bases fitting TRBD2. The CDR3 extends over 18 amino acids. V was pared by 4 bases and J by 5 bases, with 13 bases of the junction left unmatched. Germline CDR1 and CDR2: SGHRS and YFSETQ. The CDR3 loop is CASSQAASGRANHNEQFF. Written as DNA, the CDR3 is TGCGCCAGCAGCCAAGCCGCTAGCGGGAGGGCCAACCACAATGAGCAGTTCTTC.

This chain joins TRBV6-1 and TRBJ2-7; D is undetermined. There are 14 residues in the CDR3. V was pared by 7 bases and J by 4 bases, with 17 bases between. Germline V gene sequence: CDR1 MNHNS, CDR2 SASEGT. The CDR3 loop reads CASTPYQSKYEQYF. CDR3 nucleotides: TGTGCCAGCACCCCGTATCAATCGAAATACGAGCAGTACTTC.

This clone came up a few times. The CDR3 here is CASSPGGAGVKYEQYF. CDR3 in DNA: TGTGCCAGCAGCCCAGGCGGAGCGGGAGTGAAGTACGAGCAGTACTTC. The chain carries TRBV7-9 and TRBJ2-7, with 8 bases aligning to TRBD2. This CDR3 region has 16 residues. V shed 5 bases, J shed 4 bases, and the junction held 13 bases outside the gene matches. Germline values: CDR1 SEHNR, CDR2 FQNEAQ (reference sequence).